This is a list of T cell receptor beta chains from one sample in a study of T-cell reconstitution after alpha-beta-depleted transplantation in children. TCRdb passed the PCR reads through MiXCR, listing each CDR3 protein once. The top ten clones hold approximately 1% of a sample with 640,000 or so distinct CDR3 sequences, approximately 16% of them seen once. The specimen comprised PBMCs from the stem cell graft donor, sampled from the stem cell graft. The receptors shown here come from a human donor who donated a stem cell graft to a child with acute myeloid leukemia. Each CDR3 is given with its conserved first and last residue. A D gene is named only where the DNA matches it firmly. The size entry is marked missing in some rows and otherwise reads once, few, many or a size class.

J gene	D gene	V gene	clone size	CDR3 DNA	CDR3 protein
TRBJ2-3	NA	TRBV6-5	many	TGTGCCAGCAGTTCAATAGCGGATAGCACAGATACGCAGTATTTT	CASSSIADSTDTQYF
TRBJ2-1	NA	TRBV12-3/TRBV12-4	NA	TGTGCCAGCAGTTTTAGACAGGTCCATGAGCAGTTCTTC	CASSFRQVHEQFF
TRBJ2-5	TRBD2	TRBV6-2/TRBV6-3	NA	TGTGCCAGCAGTTACGTCGGGGGGGCCGCAGAGACCCAGTACTTC	CASSYVGGAAETQYF
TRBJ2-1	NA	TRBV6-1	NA	TGTGCCAGCAGCCCAGGTATCCCCTACAATGAGCAGTTCTTC	CASSPGIPYNEQFF
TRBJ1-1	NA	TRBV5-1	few	TGCGCCAGCAGCCTCCACGGGGGGCAGAACACTGAAGCTTTCTTT	CASSLHGGQNTEAFF
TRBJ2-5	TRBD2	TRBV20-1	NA	TGCTGTGCTAGAGATTGGGATGGGAGGCTAGCGGATGAGACCCAGTACTTC	CCARDWDGRLADETQYF
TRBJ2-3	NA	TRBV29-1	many	TGCAGCGTTGAAGCCAGCGCAGATACGCAGTATTTT	CSVEASADTQYF
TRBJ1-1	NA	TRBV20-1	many	TGCAGTGCTAGAGTCGTACGGGGGAACACTGAAGCTTTCTTT	CSARVVRGNTEAFF
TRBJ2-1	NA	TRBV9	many	TGTGCCAGCAGCGTAGAGGAGGGTTACAATGAGCAGTTCTTC	CASSVEEGYNEQFF
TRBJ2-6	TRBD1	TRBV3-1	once	TGTACCAGCAGTTCTGTACCGGGACAGGGGACGCCTGGGGCCAACGTCCTGACTTTC	CTSSSVPGQGTPGANVLTF
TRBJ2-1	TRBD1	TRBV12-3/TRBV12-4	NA	TGTGCCAGCAGCCGCGACTCAGGGGGCTTCCCGTTCTTC	CASSRDSGGFPFF
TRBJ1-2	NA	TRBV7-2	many	TGTGCCAGCATCTCCAGGGGCAACTATGGCTACACCTTC	CASISRGNYGYTF
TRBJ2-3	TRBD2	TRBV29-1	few	TGCAGCGTTATCGGACTAGCGGGGGTCCTTAGCACAGATACGCAGTATTTT	CSVIGLAGVLSTDTQYF
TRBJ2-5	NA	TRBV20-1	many	TGCAGTGCTCAGGGCGAGCGGGAGACCCAGTACTTC	CSAQGERETQYF
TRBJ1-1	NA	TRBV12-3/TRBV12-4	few	TGTGCCAGCAGTTTCATAATATCGGAAGATAATGAAGCTTTCTTT	CASSFIISEDNEAFF
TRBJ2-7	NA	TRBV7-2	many	TGTGCCAGCAGCTTAGCGGTCCCCTACGAGCAGTACTTC	CASSLAVPYEQYF
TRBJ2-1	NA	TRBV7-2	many	TGTGCCAGCACCCGAGCCGGGGCAGTACGCAATGAGCAGTTCTTC	CASTRAGAVRNEQFF
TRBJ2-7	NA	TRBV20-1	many	TGCAGTGCGGTGGCCGGGGACGAGCAGTACTTC	CSAVAGDEQYF
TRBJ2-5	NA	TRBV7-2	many	TGTGCCAGCAGCTGGTGGACAGAGGGAGAGGAGACCCAGTACTTC	CASSWWTEGEETQYF
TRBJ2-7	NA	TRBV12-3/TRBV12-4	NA	TGTGCCAGCAGTTTAGCGGGGTTCGTCCAACAGGACAATACCTACGACCAGTACTTC	CASSLAGFVQQDNTYDQYF
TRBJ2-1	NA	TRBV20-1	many	TGCAGTGCAACTTCCCGCGGCGGCCTGGGGTACAATGAGCAGTTCTTC	CSATSRGGLGYNEQFF
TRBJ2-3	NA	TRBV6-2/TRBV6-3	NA	TGTGCCAGCAGTTACGGGGTCCTCAATACGCAGTATTTT	CASSYGVLNTQYF
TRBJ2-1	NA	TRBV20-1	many	TGCAGTGCTAGGAGGGAGGCCTTC	CSARREAF
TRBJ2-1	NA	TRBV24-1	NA	TGTGCCACCAGTGTTGCAGGGAATGGAAAGCAGTTCTTC	CATSVAGNGKQFF
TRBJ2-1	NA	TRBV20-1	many	TGCAGTGCCACGAAGGGACTCCCGAGCTCCTACAATGAGCAGTTCTTC	CSATKGLPSSYNEQFF
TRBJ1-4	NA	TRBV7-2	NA	TGTGCCAGCAGCCCTTCGACGGTCTATGAAAAACTGTTTTTT	CASSPSTVYEKLFF
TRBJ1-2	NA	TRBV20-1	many	TGCAGTGCTATCGTAAGCAACTATGGCTACACCTTC	CSAIVSNYGYTF
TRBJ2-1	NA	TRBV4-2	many	TGTGCCAGCAGCCAAGGTTCGGGGGCGGCCTACAATGAGCAGTTCTTC	CASSQGSGAAYNEQFF
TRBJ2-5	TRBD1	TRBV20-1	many	TGCAGTGCTGTCGCCGGGACAGGGGAAGAGACCCAGTACTTC	CSAVAGTGEETQYF
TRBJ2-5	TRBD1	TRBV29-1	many	TGCAGCGTTGGACACAGGGGAGAGACCCAGTACTTC	CSVGHRGETQYF
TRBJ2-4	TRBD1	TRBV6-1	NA	TGTGCCAGCAGCAAGGACAGGGGCGGAAACATTCATTACTTC	CASSKDRGGNIHYF
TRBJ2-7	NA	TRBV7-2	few	TGTGCCAGCAGCCTCCTTCCTGGGGGGCAATACGAGCAGTACTTC	CASSLLPGGQYEQYF
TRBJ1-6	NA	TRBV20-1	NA	TGCAGTGCTAGAGATGGGAGTTACTATAATTCACCCCTCCACTTT	CSARDGSYYNSPLHF
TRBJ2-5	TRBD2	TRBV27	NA	TGTGCCAGCAGTCTCTATAGCGGGGTTGAGACCCAGTACTTC	CASSLYSGVETQYF
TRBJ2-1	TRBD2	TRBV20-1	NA	TGCAGTGCTAGCACTCAAGCGGGGGGGCTTTACAATGAGCAGTTCTTC	CSASTQAGGLYNEQFF
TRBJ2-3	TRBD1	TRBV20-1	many	TGCAGTGCTGGACAGGTTTCAGATACGCAGTATTTT	CSAGQVSDTQYF
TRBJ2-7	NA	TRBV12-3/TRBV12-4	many	TGTGCCAGCAGTGTAGGAGTTTACGAGCAGTACTTC	CASSVGVYEQYF
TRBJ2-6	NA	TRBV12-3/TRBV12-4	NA	TGTGCCAGCAGTTTTGCTGTCGGGGTGACAGGGGCCAACGTCCTGACTTTC	CASSFAVGVTGANVLTF
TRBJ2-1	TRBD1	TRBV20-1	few	TGCAGTGCTAGAAGCCGGACAGGGAGCTCCTACAATGAGCAGTTCTTC	CSARSRTGSSYNEQFF
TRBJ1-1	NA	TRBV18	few	TGTGCCAGCTCACCAGAGGGGATGGGCCTGAACACTGAAGCTTTCTTT	CASSPEGMGLNTEAFF
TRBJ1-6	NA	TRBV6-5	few	TGTGCCAGCAGTTACTCGGGGGAGGTCCGTAATTCACCCCTCCACTTT	CASSYSGEVRNSPLHF
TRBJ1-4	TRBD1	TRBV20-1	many	TGCAGTGCTAGGCTCGACAGGGAGGAAAAACTGTTTTTT	CSARLDREEKLFF
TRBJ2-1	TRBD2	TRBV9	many	TGTGCCAGCAGCTCGCCGTGGATCGGGACTAGCGTCAATGAGCAGTTCTTC	CASSSPWIGTSVNEQFF
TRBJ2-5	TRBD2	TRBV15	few	TGTGCCACCAGCGAGACTAGCGGGGGGTCAGAGACCCAGTACTTC	CATSETSGGSETQYF
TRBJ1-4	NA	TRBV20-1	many	TGCAGTGTTGGGAGAGCAACTAATGAAAAACTGTTTTTT	CSVGRATNEKLFF
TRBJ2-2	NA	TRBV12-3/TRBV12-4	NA	TGTGCCAGCGACCGTGTGGGGGCCACCGGGGAGCTGTTTTTT	CASDRVGATGELFF
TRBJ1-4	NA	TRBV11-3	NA	TGTGCCAGCAGCTTAGCCGGTGAAAAACTGCTTTTT	CASSLAGEKLLF
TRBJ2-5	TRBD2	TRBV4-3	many	TGCGCCAGCAGCCAAGTGCCGGGGGGCCAAGAGACCCAGTACTTC	CASSQVPGGQETQYF
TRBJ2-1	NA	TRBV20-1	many	TGCAGTGCCCCGAAGACACTCAATGAGCAGTTCTTC	CSAPKTLNEQFF
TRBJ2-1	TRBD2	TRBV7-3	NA	TGTGCCAGCAGCCAAGGACTAGCGGGGATCAATGAGCAGTTCTTC	CASSQGLAGINEQFF
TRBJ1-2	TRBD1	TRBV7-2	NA	TGTGCCAGCAGCTTATCGGGACAGACACGTACTAACTATGGCTACACCTTC	CASSLSGQTRTNYGYTF
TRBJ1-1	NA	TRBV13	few	TGTGCCAGCAGCTCCCCCCGGGGAGGGAGTAACACTGAAGCTTTCTTT	CASSSPRGGSNTEAFF